The next 23 T cell receptor beta chains were all read from a single sample in a study of T cell changes during pregnancy in multiple sclerosis. The repertoire was sequenced with immunoSEQ multiplex PCR; TCRdb's copy has only in-frame clones and lacks some. The data show around 51,000 clones, approximately 94% seen once. The sample in question was CD4+ T cells from peripheral blood mononuclear cells, obtained in the second trimester of pregnancy. These receptors all stem from a female donor with multiple sclerosis, enrolled in a pregnancy study.

The V call is TRBV18, the J call TRBJ2-5, with D hard to call. From germline, CDR1 is KGHSH and CDR2 LQKENI. The CDR3 length is 14 residues. V was cut by 3 bases and J by 2 bases, with 10 bases left in between. This CDR3 reads CASSPPNFQETQYF. CDR3 bases: TGTGCCAGCTCACCTCCAAACTTTCAAGAGACCCAGTACTTC.

This chain joins TRBV18 and TRBJ1-5; weak D call: TRBD1 (6 bases). V was pared by 3 bases and J by 7 bases, with 13 bases between. The CDR3 loop spans 14 amino acids. CDR1 is KGHSH, CDR2 LQKENI, per germline. This CDR3 is CASSPFEGGQPQHF. The CDR3 nucleotides are TGTGCCAGCTCACCCTTCGAGGGGGGGCAGCCCCAGCATTTT.

V is TRBV27 and J is TRBJ2-7; D might be TRBD1 (5 bases). Trimming left V 7 bases short and J 3 bases short, with 7 bases between. CDR1 and CDR2 from the germline V gene are MNHEY and SMNVEV (reference sequence). This CDR3 contains 11 residues. The CDR3 spells CASKGVYEQYF. CDR3 DNA sequence: TGTGCCAGCAAAGGGGTCTACGAGCAGTACTTC.

This clone has only a few counts. V gene TRBV15 combines with J gene TRBJ2-7; 7 bases line up with TRBD2. Germline CDR1 reads LNHNV; CDR2 reads YYDKDF (reference sequence). This CDR3 region has 15 residues. With 2 bases clipped from V and 0 bases from J, the junction kept 4 bases outside the gene matches. This CDR3 is CATSRPAGFSYEQYF. CDR3 DNA sequence: TGTGCCACCAGCAGACCAGCGGGATTCTCCTACGAGCAGTACTTC.

In this sample, this clone turned up once. The V and J genes are TRBV10-3 and TRBJ2-7; TRBD1 matches at 11 bases. The CDR3 sequence is 16 residues long. J lost 4 bases, V lost 4 bases, and 9 bases had no gene match. From germline, CDR1 is ENHRY and CDR2 SYGVKD. This chain's CDR3 is CAISAIRDRGTYEQYF. DNA of the CDR3: TGTGCCATCAGTGCGATCCGGGACAGGGGGACTTACGAGCAGTACTTC.

V gene TRBV7-9 combines with J gene TRBJ2-5; D remains ambiguous. V gave up 1 base and J gave up 4 bases, with 4 bases separating them. The germline CDR1 and CDR2 sequences are SEHNR and FQNEAQ (reference sequence). The CDR3 totals 12 residues. The CDR3 sequence is CASSLVGETQYF. CDR3 bases: TGTGCCAGCAGCTTAGTCGGAGAGACCCAGTACTTC.

This clone turned up a few times. The CDR3 nucleotides are TGTGCCAGCAGCGATCCCAGGACAGGATACAACTATGGCTACACCTTC. Translation: CASSDPRTGYNYGYTF. The genes are TRBV7-8 and TRBJ1-2, with 7 bases lining up with TRBD1. Germline V gives CDR1 SGHVS, CDR2 FQNEAQ. Losses at the gene ends were 5 bases for V and 2 bases for J; bases not matched to a gene: 11. The CDR3 length is 16 residues. Combining the CDR3 with reference TRBV7-8 and TRBJ1-2 gives the whole variable domain GAGVSQSPRYKVAKRGQDVALRCDPISGHVSLFWYQQALGQGPEFLTYFQNEAQLDKSGLPSDRFFAERPEGSVSTLKIQRTQQEDSAVYLCASSDPRTGYNYGYTFGSGTRLTVV.

The chain uses TRBV2 and TRBJ2-4, with D possibly being TRBD2 (6 bases). With 10 bases removed from V and 6 bases from J, the gap between germline ends came to 13 bases. Germline V gene lookup returns CDR1 SNHLY and CDR2 FYNNEI. The CDR3 spans 12 residues. Here the CDR3 reads CATGLGTNIQYF. The CDR3, as DNA: TGTGCCACGGGACTCGGGACAAACATTCAGTACTTC.

The chain recombines TRBV5-5 with TRBJ1-4, with 10 positions matching TRBD1. The CDR3 covers 15 residues. V shed 4 bases, J shed 8 bases, and the junction held 8 bases outside the gene matches. Germline V CDR1 and CDR2: SGHKS, YYEKEE (reference sequence). In DNA, the CDR3 is TGTGCCAGCAGCCTTCGACAGGGGGCGGGCGAAAAACTGTTTTTT. This codes for CASSLRQGAGEKLFF. The full variable domain, rest sourced from reference TRBV5-5 and TRBJ1-4, is DAGVTQSPTHLIKTRGQQVTLRCSPISGHKSVSWYQQVLGQGPQFIFQYYEKEERGRGNFPDRFSARQFPNYSSELNVNALLLGDSALYLCASSLRQGAGEKLFFGSGTQLSVL.

The V call is TRBV5-5, the J call TRBJ1-5, with D unclear. V was trimmed by 1 base and J by 4 bases, leaving 6 bases between them. The CDR3 is 13 residues long. Germline assignment: CDR1 SGHKS and CDR2 YYEKEE (reference sequence). In nucleotides, the CDR3 is TGTGCCAGCAGCTTGACAACGAATCAGCCCCAGCATTTT. It yields the protein CASSLTTNQPQHF.

V and J are TRBV29-1 and TRBJ2-7; 10 nucleotides match TRBD2. The junction had 9 bases not matched to a gene; V was cut back by 0 bases and J by 7 bases. The CDR3 loop spans 15 amino acids. Germline CDR1 SQVTM, CDR2 ANQGSEA. CDR3 in amino acids: CSVEEGPSGGYEQYF. CDR3 sequence (DNA): TGCAGCGTTGAAGAGGGACCTAGCGGGGGATATGAGCAGTACTTC.

CDR3 sequence (DNA): TGCGCCAGCAGCCAGGTGGGCCCTTCCCAGCCCCAGCATTTT. Amino acids: CASSQVGPSQPQHF. The chain recombines TRBV4-1 with TRBJ1-5; D unclear. CDR1 is MGHRA and CDR2 is YSYEKL in the germline V gene. This CDR3 has 14 amino acids. V was clipped by 3 bases and J by 7 bases, with 13 bases between them.

Regarding this clone: This may come from a read error, since a much larger clone is one base off. The chain uses TRBV6-4 and TRBJ1-1, with a weak D call TRBD1 (6 bases). In germline, CDR1 is MRHNA, CDR2 SNTAGT. CDR3 length: 13 residues. The V end lost 3 bases, the J end lost 1 base, and 6 bases lay between the germline ends. The CDR3 is CASSEQGNTEAFF. CDR3 sequence (DNA): TGTGCCAGCAGTGAACAGGGGAACACTGAAGCTTTCTTT.

The chain combines TRBV27 with TRBJ1-4, with D possibly TRBD1 on 6 matching bases. Germline CDR1 MNHEY, CDR2 SMNVEV (reference sequence). This CDR3 region has 18 residues. The ends were cut back, 2 bases at V and 4 bases at J, with 20 bases in the middle. The CDR3 region has the DNA TGTGCCAGCAGTTTACGGACAGACCGCTTTGGACATAATGAAAAACTGTTTTTT. This codes for CASSLRTDRFGHNEKLFF.

This chain connects TRBV27 to TRBJ1-4, with D possibly TRBD1 on 5 matching bases. This CDR3 contains 16 residues. Trimming shortened V by 6 bases and J by 7 bases, and 21 bases separated the two germline ends. Germline assignment: CDR1 MNHEY and CDR2 SMNVEV (reference sequence). Here the CDR3 reads CASRSAGGENGEKLFF. The CDR3 coding sequence is TGTGCCAGCAGATCCGCCGGGGGTGAAAACGGTGAAAAACTGTTTTTT.

The chain employs TRBV29-1 and TRBJ2-7, with 7 bases identical to TRBD1. CDR1 SQVTM and CDR2 ANQGSEA come from the germline V gene. Losses at the gene ends were 7 bases for V and 3 bases for J; bases not matched to a gene: 9. CDR3 length equals 13 residues. The CDR3 region is CSATDRDSYEQYF. DNA of the CDR3: TGCAGCGCCACTGACCGGGACAGCTACGAGCAGTACTTC.

This chain uses TRBV2 with TRBJ2-1, with 10 bases fitting TRBD1. This CDR3 is built from 16 residues. The trim removed 5 bases at V and 5 bases at J, leaving 9 bases unmatched. Germline assignment: CDR1 SNHLY and CDR2 FYNNEI. The CDR3 DNA reads as TGTGCCAGCAGTACAAGACAGGGGGCGAGGAACAATGAGCAGTTCTTC. Protein sequence: CASSTRQGARNNEQFF. The full variable domain, with the rest looked up from reference TRBV2 and TRBJ2-1, is EPEVTQTPSHQVTQMGQEVILRCVPISNHLYFYWYRQILGQKVEFLVSFYNNEISEKSEIFDDQFSVERPDGSNFTLKIRSTKLEDSAMYFCASSTRQGARNNEQFFGPGTRLTVL.

The count of this clone is one. The rearrangement links TRBV4-2 to TRBJ2-7, with 7 nucleotides matching TRBD1. J gave up 2 bases and V 0 bases, and 4 bases lay outside the gene matches. The CDR3 has 15 amino acids. Germline V lookup: CDR1 LGHNA, CDR2 YNFKEQ. The CDR3 DNA reads as TGTGCCAGCAGCCAAGATCAGGGGGTCCCCTACGAGCAGTACTTC. This translates into CASSQDQGVPYEQYF.

The rearrangement links TRBV9 to TRBJ1-4; unclear D gene. With 7 bases removed from V and 6 bases from J, the gap between germline ends came to 19 bases. CDR3 length: 15 amino acids. Germline lookup yields CDR1 SGDLS and CDR2 YYNGEE. CDR3 sequence (DNA): TGTGCCAGCGGCTCCTGGACTCCGAGTTATGAAAAACTGTTTTTT. Translating it yields CASGSWTPSYEKLFF.

The V and J genes are TRBV10-3 and TRBJ1-2; 9 nucleotides match TRBD1. Germline V gives CDR1 ENHRY, CDR2 SYGVKD. The V gene end was trimmed by 2 bases and the J gene end by 3 bases; junction bases not matched to a gene: 4. The CDR3 has 15 residues. The CDR3 is CAISEAGTGYYGYTF. CDR3 DNA: TGTGCCATCAGTGAGGCCGGGACAGGGTACTATGGCTACACCTTC.

The chain uses TRBV6-1 and TRBJ2-1, with D possibly TRBD1 on 5 matching bases. There are 15 residues in the CDR3. In germline, CDR1 is MNHNS, CDR2 SASEGT. Trimming removed 8 bases from V and 4 bases from J, with 18 bases in between. The CDR3 DNA sequence: TGTGCCAGCGCCGCGGACAAATTGAATTACAATGAGCAGTTCTTC. Translated, it gives CASAADKLNYNEQFF.

The chain links TRBV6-5 to TRBJ1-3, with 8 bases matching TRBD1. With V trimmed by 0 bases and J by 5 bases, 6 bases remained unmatched. CDR3 length equals 16 residues. CDR1 is MNHEY, CDR2 SVGAGI, per germline. CDR3 in DNA: TGTGCCAGCAGTTACTCCTCCGACAGGGGAAGAAACACCATATATTTT. Its protein is CASSYSSDRGRNTIYF.

This chain connects TRBV6-1 to TRBJ2-3; TRBD2 matches at 13 bases. V was clipped by 0 bases and J by 0 bases; unmatched bases: 9. Germline CDR1 reads MNHNS; CDR2 reads SASEGT. The CDR3 spans 20 residues. The chain's CDR3 is CASSEAPETSGGSSTDTQYF. The CDR3, as DNA: TGTGCCAGCAGTGAAGCCCCAGAGACTAGCGGGGGGTCCAGCACAGATACGCAGTATTTT.